This T cell receptor (beta chain) was sequenced in a study of T cells in Graves' hyperthyroidism and ophthalmopathy. There are many counts of this clonotype. TCR beta CDR3 region amplification was performed from RNA transcripts. TCR CDR3 regions were first amplified by RT-PCR with HTBI primers. MiXCR, applied by TCRdb to the multiplex PCR reads, yields one record per CDR3 protein. Among under 300,000 distinct CDR3 sequences, about 14% were seen once, and the ten largest hold roughly 8%. The CDR3 loop spans 16 amino acids. V was clipped by 5 bases and J by 5 bases, with 18 bases between them. The germline V gene encodes CDR1 SGHTA and CDR2 FQGNSA.

This chain joins TRBV7-2 and TRBJ1-4, with D perhaps TRBD1 (5 bases). Sequences were obtained from blood. The source of this sequence is a woman aged 25 to 45 with Graves' hyperthyroidism that later progressed to Graves' ophthalmopathy. The CDR3 nucleotides read TGTGCCAGCAGCGTAGGGGCGGGAAAAGGAAATGAAAAACTGTTTTTT. It specifies CASSVGAGKGNEKLFF.